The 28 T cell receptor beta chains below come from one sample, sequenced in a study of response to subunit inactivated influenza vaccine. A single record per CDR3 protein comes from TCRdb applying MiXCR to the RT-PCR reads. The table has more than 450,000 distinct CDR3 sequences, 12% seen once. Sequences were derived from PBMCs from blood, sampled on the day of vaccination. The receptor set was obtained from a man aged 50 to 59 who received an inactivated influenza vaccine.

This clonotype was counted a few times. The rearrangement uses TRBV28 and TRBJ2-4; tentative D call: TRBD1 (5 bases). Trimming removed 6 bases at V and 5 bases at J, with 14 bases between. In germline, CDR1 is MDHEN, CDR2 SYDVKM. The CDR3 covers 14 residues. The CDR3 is CASRNNRLQNIQYF. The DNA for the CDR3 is TGTGCCAGCAGGAACAACAGGCTCCAAAACATTCAGTACTTC.

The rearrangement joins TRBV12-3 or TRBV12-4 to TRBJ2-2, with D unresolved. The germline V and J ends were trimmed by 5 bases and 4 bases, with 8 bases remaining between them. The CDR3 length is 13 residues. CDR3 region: CASSRSVTGELFF. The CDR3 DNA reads TGTGCCAGCAGTAGGAGTGTCACCGGGGAGCTGTTTTTT.

The CDR3, as DNA: TGCGCCAGCAGCTTGGCTCGGCAGGAACTTGGGGAGCAGTACTTC. It yields the protein CASSLARQELGEQYF. The gene calls are TRBV5-1 and TRBJ2-7; D not resolved. V lost 0 bases and J 7 bases, leaving 17 bases between the germline ends. The germline V gene encodes CDR1 SGHRS and CDR2 YFSETQ. CDR3 length equals 15 residues.

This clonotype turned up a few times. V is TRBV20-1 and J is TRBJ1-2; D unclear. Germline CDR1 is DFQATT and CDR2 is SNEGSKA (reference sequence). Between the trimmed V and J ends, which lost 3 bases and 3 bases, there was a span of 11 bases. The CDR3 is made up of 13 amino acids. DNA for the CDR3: TGCAGTGCTAGCGAGAGTAGGGACTATGGCTACACCTTC. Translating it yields CSASESRDYGYTF.

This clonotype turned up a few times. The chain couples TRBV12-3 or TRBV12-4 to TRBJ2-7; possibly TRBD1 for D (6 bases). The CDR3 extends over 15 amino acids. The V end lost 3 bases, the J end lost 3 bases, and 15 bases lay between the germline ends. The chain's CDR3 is CASSFFSGDHYEQYF. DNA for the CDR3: TGTGCCAGCAGTTTTTTTTCAGGGGACCACTACGAGCAGTACTTC.

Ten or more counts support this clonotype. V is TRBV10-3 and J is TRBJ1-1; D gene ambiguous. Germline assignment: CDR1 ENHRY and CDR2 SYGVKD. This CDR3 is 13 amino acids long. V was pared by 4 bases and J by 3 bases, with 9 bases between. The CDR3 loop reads CAISGQEDTEAFF. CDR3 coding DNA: TGTGCCATCAGTGGGCAGGAGGACACTGAAGCTTTCTTT.

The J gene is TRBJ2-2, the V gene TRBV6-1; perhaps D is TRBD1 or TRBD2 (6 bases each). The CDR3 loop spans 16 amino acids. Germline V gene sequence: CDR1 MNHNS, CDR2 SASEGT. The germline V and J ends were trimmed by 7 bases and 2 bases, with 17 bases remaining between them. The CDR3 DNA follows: TGTGCCAGCACCCACGGGGGCAGGGGAAACACCGGGGAGCTGTTTTTT. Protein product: CASTHGGRGNTGELFF.

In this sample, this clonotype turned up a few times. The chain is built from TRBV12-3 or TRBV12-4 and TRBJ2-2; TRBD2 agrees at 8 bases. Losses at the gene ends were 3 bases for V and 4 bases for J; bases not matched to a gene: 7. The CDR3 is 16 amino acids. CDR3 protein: CASSFISLAGTGELFF. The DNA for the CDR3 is TGTGCCAGCAGTTTTATTAGCCTAGCGGGCACCGGGGAGCTGTTTTTT.

The CDR3 protein is CASSSTGFAEAFF. For the CDR3, the DNA is TGTGCCAGCAGCTCGACAGGGTTTGCTGAAGCTTTCTTT. The rearrangement uses TRBV7-2 and TRBJ1-1; 7 bases map to TRBD1. J lost 6 bases, V lost 4 bases, and 5 bases had no gene match. The CDR3 spans 13 residues. Germline V gene data show CDR1 as SGHTA and CDR2 as FQGNSA.

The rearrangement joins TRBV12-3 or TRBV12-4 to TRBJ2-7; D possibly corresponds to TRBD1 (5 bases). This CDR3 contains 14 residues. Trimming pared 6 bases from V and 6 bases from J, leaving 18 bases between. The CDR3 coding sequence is TGTGCCAGCAGACGCACCCAGGGTAGAGGCGAGCAGTACTTC. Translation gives CASRRTQGRGEQYF.

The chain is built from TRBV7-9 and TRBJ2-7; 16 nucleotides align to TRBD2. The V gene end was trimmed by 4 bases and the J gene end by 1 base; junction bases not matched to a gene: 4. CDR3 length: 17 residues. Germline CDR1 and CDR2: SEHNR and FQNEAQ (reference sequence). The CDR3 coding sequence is TGTGCCAGCAGCTCCGGGACTAGCGGGAGGGAATCCTACGAGCAGTACTTC. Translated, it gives CASSSGTSGRESYEQYF.

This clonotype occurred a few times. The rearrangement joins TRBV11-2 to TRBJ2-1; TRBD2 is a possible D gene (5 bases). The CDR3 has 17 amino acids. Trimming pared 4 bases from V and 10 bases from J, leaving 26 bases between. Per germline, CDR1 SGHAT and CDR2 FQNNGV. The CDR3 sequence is CASSSPSERRYNLEQFF. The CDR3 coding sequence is TGTGCCAGCAGCTCCCCTTCGGAGCGGAGGTATAATTTGGAGCAGTTCTTC.

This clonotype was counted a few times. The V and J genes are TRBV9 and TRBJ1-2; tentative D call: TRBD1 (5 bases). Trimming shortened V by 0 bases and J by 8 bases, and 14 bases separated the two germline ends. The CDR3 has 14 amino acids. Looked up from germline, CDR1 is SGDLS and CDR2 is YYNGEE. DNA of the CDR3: TGTGCCAGCAGCGTAGTTCCAGGGTCGGGAGGCTACACCTTC. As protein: CASSVVPGSGGYTF.

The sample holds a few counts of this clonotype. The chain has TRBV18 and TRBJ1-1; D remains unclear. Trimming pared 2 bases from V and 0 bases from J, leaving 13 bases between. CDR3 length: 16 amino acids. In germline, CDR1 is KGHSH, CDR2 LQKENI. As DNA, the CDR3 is TGTGCCAGCTCACCAGGCTGGCGAAAACTGAACACTGAAGCTTTCTTT. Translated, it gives CASSPGWRKLNTEAFF.

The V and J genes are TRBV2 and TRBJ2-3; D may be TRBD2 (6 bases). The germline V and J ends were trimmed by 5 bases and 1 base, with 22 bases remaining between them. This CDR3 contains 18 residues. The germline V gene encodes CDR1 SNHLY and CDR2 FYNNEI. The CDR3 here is CASSSDRDSWMGTDTQYF. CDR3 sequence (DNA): TGTGCCAGCAGTAGCGACCGGGACTCATGGATGGGCACAGATACGCAGTATTTT. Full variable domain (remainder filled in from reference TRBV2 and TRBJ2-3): EPEVTQTPSHQVTQMGQEVILRCVPISNHLYFYWYRQILGQKVEFLVSFYNNEISEKSEIFDDQFSVERPDGSNFTLKIRSTKLEDSAMYFCASSSDRDSWMGTDTQYFGPGTRLTVL.

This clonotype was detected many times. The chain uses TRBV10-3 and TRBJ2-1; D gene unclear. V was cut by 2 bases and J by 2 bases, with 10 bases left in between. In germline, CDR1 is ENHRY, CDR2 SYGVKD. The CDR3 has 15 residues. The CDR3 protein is CAISETVRAYNEQFF. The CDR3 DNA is TGTGCCATCAGTGAGACGGTTCGAGCCTACAATGAGCAGTTCTTC.

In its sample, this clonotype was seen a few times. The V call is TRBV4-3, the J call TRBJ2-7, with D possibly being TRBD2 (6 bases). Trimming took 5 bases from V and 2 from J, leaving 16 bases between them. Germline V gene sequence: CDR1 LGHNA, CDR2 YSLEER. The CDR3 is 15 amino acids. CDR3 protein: CASSDRWRGPYEQYF. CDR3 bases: TGCGCCAGCAGCGACCGCTGGCGGGGCCCCTACGAGCAGTACTTC.

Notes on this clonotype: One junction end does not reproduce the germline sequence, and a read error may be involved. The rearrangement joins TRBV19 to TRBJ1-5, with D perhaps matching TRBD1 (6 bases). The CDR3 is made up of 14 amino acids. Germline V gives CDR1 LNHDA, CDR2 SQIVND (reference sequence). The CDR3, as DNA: TGTGCCAGTACCCAAGATACAGGGAGGCAGCCCCATCATTTT. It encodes CASTQDTGRQPHHF.

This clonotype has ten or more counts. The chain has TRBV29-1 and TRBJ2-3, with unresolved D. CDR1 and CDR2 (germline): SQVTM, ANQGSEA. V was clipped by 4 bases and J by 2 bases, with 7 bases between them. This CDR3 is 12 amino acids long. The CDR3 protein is CSVGSYTDTQYF. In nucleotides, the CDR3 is TGCAGCGTTGGGTCTTACACAGATACGCAGTATTTT.

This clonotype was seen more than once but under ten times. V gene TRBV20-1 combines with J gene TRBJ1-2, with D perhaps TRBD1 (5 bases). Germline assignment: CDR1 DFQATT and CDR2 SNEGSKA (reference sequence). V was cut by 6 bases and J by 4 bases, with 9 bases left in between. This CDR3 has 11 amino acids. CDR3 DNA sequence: TGCAGTGCCCCCGGGGGCTATGGCTACACCTTC. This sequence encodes CSAPGGYGYTF.

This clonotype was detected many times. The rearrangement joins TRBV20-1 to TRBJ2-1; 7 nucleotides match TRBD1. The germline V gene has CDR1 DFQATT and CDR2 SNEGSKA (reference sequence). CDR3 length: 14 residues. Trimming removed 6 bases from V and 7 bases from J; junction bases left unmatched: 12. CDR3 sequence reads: CSAPARGRINEQFF. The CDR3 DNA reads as TGCAGTGCACCCGCGAGGGGGCGGATTAATGAGCAGTTCTTC.

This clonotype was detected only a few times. CDR3 sequence (DNA): TGTGCCAGCAGCACACCGAGGGTCTACGAGCAGTACTTC. This translates into CASSTPRVYEQYF. The V gene is TRBV28, the J gene TRBJ2-7, with D maybe TRBD2 (5 bases). Per germline, CDR1 MDHEN and CDR2 SYDVKM. V was pared by 6 bases and J by 3 bases, with 12 bases between. The CDR3 contains 13 residues.

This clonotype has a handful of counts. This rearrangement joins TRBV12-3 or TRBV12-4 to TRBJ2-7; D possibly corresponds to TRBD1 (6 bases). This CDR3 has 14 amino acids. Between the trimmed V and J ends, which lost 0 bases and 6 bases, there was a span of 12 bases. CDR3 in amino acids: CASSLAGAWGEQYF. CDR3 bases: TGTGCCAGCAGTTTAGCGGGGGCTTGGGGCGAGCAGTACTTC.

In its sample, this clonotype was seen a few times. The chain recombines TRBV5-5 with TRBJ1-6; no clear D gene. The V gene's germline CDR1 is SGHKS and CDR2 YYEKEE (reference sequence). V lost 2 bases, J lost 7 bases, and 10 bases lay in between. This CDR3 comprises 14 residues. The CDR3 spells CASSLPQENSPLHF. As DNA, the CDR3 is TGTGCCAGCAGCTTACCTCAGGAGAATTCACCCCTCCACTTT.

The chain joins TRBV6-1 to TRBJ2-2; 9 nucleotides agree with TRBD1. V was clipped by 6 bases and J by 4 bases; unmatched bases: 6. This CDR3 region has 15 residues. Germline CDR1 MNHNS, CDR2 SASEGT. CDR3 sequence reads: CASRPGQGLTGELFF. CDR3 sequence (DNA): TGTGCCAGCAGGCCGGGACAGGGTCTCACCGGGGAGCTGTTTTTT.

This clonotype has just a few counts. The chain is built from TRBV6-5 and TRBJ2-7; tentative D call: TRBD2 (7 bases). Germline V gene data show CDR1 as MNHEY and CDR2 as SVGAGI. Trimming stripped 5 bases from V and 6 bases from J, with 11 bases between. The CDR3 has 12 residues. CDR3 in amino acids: CASSRGATEQYF. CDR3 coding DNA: TGTGCCAGCAGTCGGGGGGCCACCGAGCAGTACTTC.

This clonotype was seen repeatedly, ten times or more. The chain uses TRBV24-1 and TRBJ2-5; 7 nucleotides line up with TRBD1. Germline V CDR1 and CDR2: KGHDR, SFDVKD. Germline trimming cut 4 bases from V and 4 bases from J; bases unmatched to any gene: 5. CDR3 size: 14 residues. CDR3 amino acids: CATSETGFRETQYF. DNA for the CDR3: TGTGCCACCAGTGAGACAGGGTTTCGAGAGACCCAGTACTTC.

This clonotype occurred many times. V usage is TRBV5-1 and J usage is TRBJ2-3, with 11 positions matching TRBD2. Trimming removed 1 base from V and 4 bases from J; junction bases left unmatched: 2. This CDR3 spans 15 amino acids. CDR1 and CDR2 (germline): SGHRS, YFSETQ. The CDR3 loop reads CASSLTSGRPDTQYF. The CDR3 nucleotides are TGCGCCAGCAGCTTGACTAGCGGGAGACCAGATACGCAGTATTTT. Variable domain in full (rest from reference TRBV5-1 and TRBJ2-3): KAGVTQTPRYLIKTRGQQVTLSCSPISGHRSVSWYQQTPGQGLQFLFEYFSETQRNKGNFPGRFSGRQFSNSRSEMNVSTLELGDSALYLCASSLTSGRPDTQYFGPGTRLTVL.